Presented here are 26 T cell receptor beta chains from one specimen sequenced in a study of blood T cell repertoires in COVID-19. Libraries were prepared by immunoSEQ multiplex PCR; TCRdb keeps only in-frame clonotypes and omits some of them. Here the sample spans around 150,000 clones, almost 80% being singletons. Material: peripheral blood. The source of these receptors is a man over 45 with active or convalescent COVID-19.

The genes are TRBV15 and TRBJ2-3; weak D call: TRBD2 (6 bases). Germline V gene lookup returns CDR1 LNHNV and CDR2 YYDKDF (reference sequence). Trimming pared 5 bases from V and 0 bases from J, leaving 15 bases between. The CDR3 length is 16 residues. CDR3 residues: CATSSGTQPSTDTQYF. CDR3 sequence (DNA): TGTGCCACCAGCTCCGGGACTCAACCTAGCACAGATACGCAGTATTTT. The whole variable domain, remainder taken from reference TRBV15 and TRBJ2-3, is DAMVIQNPRYQVTQFGKPVTLSCSQTLNHNVMYWYQQKSSQAPKLLFHYYDKDFNNEADTPDNFQSRRPNTSFCFLDIRSPGLGDTAMYLCATSSGTQPSTDTQYFGPGTRLTVL.

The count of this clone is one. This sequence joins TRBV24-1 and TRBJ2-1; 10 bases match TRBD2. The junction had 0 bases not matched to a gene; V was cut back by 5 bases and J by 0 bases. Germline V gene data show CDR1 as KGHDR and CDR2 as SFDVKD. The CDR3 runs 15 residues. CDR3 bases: TGTGCCACCAGTGCTAGCGGGAGCTCCTACAATGAGCAGTTCTTC. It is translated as CATSASGSSYNEQFF.

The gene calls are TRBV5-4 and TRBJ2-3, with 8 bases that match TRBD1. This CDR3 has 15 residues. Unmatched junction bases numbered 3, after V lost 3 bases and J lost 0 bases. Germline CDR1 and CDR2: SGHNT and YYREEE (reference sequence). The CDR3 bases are TGTGCCAGCAGCTCCAGGGGGCTGAGCACAGATACGCAGTATTTT. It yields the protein CASSSRGLSTDTQYF.

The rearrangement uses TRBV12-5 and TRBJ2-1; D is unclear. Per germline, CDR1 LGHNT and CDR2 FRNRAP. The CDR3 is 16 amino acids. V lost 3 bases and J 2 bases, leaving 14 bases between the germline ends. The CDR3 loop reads CASGLFGGATYNEQFF. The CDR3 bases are TGTGCTAGTGGTTTATTTGGCGGAGCCACCTACAATGAGCAGTTCTTC.

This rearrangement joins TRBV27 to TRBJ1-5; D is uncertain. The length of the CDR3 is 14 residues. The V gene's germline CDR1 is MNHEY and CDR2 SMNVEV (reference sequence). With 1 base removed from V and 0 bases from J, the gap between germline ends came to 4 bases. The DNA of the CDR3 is TGTGCCAGCAGTTTATTTTATAGCAATCAGCCCCAGCATTTT. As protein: CASSLFYSNQPQHF.

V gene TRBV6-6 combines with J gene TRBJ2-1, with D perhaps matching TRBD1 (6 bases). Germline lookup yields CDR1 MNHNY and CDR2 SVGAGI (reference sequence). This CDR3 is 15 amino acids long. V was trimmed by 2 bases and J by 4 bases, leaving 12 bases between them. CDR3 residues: CASSYVGGMYNEQFF. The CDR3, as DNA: TGTGCCAGCAGTTACGTAGGGGGAATGTACAATGAGCAGTTCTTC.

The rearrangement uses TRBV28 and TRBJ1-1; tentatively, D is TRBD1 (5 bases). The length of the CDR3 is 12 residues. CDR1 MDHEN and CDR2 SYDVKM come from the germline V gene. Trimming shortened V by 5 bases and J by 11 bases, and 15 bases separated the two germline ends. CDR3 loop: CASSPPGGYAFF. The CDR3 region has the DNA TGTGCCAGCAGTCCCCCCGGGGGTTATGCTTTCTTT.

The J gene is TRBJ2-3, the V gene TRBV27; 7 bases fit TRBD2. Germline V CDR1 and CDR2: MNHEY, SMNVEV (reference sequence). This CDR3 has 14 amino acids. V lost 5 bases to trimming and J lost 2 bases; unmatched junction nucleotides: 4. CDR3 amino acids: CASSPGLNTDTQYF. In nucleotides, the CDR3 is TGTGCCAGCAGTCCGGGACTAAACACAGATACGCAGTATTTT.

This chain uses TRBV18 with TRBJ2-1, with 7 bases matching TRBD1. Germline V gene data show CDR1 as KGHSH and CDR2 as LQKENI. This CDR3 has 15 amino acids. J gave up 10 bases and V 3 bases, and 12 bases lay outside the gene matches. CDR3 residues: CASSPWTPTDREQFF. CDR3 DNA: TGTGCCAGCTCACCCTGGACCCCGACGGACAGGGAGCAGTTCTTC.

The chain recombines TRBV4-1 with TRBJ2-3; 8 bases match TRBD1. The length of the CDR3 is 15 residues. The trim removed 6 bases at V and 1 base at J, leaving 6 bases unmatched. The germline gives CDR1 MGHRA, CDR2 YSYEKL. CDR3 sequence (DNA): TGCGCCAGCAGTCCCGACAGGGGAGGCACAGATACGCAGTATTTT. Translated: CASSPDRGGTDTQYF.

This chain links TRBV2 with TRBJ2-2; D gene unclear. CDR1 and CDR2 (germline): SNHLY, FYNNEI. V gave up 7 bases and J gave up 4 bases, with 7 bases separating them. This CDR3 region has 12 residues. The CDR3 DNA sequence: TGTGCCAGCACTAGATCCACCGGGGAGCTGTTTTTT. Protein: CASTRSTGELFF.

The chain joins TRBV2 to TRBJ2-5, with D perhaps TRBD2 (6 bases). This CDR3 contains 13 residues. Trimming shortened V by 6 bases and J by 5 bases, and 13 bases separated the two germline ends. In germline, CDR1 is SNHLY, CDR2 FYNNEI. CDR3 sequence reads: CASSAVRGETQYF. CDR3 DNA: TGTGCCAGCAGCGCTGTCCGGGGGGAGACCCAGTACTTC. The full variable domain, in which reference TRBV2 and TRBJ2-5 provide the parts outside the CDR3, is EPEVTQTPSHQVTQMGQEVILRCVPISNHLYFYWYRQILGQKVEFLVSFYNNEISEKSEIFDDQFSVERPDGSNFTLKIRSTKLEDSAMYFCASSAVRGETQYFGPGTRLLVL.

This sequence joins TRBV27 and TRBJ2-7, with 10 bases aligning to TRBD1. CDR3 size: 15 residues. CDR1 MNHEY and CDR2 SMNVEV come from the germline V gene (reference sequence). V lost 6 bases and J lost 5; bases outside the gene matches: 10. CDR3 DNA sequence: TGTGCCAGCAGGACAGGGGGCAATTTGATAAACGAGCAGTACTTC. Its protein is CASRTGGNLINEQYF.

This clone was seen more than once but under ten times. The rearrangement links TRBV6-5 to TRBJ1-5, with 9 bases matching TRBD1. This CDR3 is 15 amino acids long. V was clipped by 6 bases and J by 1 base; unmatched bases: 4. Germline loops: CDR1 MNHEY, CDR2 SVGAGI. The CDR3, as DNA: TGTGCCAGCAGCCGAGGGACAGGGAGCAATCAGCCCCAGCATTTT. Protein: CASSRGTGSNQPQHF.

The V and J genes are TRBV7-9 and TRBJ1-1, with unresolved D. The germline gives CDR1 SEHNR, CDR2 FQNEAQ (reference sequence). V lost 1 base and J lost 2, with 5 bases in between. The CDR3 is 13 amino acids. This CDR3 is CASSLDTNTEAFF. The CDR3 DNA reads TGTGCCAGCAGCTTAGACACAAACACTGAAGCTTTCTTT.

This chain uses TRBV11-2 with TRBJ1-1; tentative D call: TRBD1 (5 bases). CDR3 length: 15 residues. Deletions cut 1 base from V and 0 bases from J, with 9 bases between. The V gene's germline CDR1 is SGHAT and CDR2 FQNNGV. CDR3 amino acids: CASSLGGVLNTEAFF. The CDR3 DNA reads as TGTGCCAGCAGCTTAGGGGGGGTCCTGAACACTGAAGCTTTCTTT.

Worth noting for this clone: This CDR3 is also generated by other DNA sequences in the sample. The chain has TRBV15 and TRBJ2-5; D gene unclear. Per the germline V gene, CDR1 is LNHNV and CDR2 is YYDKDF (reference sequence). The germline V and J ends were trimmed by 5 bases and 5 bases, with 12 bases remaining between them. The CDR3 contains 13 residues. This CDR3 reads CATSARREETQYF. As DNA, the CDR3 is TGTGCCACCAGCGCCAGGCGCGAGGAGACCCAGTACTTC.

This chain's CDR3 is CASSGGQGDYNEQFF. CDR3 sequence (DNA): TGTGCCAGCAGCGGGGGACAGGGGGACTACAATGAGCAGTTCTTC. The chain has TRBV9 and TRBJ2-1, with 11 bases identical to TRBD1. Germline V gene lookup returns CDR1 SGDLS and CDR2 YYNGEE. This CDR3 is built from 15 residues. V shed 3 bases and J 3 bases; nucleotides not matched to a gene: 2.

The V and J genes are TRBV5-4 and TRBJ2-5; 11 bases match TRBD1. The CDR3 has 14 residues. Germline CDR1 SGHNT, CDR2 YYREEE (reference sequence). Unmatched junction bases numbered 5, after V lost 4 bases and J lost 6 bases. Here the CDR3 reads CASSMDRGRQTQYF. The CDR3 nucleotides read TGTGCCAGCAGCATGGACAGGGGGCGGCAGACCCAGTACTTC.

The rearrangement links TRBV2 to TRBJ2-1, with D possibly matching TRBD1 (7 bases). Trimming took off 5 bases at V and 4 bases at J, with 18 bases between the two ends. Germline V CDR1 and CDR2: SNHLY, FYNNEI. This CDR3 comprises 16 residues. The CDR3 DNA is TGTGCCAGCAGTCGGAACCAGGGGGGTAGGTACAATGAGCAGTTCTTC. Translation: CASSRNQGGRYNEQFF. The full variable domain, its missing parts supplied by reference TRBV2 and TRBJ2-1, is EPEVTQTPSHQVTQMGQEVILRCVPISNHLYFYWYRQILGQKVEFLVSFYNNEISEKSEIFDDQFSVERPDGSNFTLKIRSTKLEDSAMYFCASSRNQGGRYNEQFFGPGTRLTVL.

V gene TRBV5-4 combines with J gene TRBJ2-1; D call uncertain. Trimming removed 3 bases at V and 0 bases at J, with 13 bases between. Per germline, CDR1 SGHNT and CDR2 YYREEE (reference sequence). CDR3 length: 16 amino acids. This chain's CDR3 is CASSSGGGSSYNEQFF. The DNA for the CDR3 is TGTGCCAGCAGCTCCGGCGGCGGCAGCTCCTACAATGAGCAGTTCTTC.

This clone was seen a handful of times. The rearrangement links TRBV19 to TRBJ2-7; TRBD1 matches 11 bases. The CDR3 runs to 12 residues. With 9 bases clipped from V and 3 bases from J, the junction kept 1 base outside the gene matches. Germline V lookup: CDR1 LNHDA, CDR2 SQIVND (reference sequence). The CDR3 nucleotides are TGTGCCAGCGGGACAGGGGGCTACGAGCAGTACTTC. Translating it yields CASGTGGYEQYF.

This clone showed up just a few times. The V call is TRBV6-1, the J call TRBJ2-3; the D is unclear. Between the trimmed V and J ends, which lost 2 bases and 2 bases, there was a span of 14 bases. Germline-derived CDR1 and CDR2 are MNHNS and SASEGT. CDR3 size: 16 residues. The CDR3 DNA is TGTGCCAGCAGTGAATTGGGCAGGCCGATCACAGATACGCAGTATTTT. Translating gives CASSELGRPITDTQYF.

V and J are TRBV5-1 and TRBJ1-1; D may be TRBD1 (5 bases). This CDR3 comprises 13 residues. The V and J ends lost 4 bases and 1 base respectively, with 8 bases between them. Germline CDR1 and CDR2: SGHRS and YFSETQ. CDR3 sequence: CASSVDRNTEAFF. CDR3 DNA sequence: TGCGCCAGCAGCGTCGACAGGAACACTGAAGCTTTCTTT.

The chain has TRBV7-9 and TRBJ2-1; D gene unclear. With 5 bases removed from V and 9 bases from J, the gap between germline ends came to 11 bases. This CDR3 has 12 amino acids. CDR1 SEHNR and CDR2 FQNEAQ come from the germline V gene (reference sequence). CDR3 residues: CASSVSMGEQFF. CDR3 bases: TGTGCCAGCAGCGTTAGCATGGGTGAGCAGTTCTTC.

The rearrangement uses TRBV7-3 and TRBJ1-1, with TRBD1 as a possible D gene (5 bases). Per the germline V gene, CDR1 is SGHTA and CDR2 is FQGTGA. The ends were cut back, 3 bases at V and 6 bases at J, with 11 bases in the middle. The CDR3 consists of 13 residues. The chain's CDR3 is CASSFSTGSEAFF. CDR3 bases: TGTGCCAGCAGCTTTAGCACAGGTTCTGAAGCTTTCTTT.